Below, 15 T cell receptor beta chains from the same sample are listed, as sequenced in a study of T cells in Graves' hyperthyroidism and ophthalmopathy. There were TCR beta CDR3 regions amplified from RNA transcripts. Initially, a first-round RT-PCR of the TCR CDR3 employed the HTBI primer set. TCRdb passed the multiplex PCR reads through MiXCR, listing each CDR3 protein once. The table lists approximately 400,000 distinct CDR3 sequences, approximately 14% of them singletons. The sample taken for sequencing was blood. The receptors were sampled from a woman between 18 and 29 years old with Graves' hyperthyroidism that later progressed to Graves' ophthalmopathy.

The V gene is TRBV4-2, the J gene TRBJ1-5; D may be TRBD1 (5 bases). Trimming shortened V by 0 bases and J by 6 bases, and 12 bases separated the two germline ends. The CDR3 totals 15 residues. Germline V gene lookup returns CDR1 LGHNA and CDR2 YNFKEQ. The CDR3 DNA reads TGTGCCAGCAGCCAAGATCAGGGTACGGCTCAGCCCCAGCATTTT. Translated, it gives CASSQDQGTAQPQHF.

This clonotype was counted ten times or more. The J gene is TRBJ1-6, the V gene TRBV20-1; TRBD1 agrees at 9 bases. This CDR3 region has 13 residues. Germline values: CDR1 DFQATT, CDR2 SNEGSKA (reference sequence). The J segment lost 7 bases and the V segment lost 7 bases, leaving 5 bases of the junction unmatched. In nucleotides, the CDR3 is TGCAGTGTAAGGGGACAGGGAAATTCACCCCTCCACTTT. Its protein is CSVRGQGNSPLHF.

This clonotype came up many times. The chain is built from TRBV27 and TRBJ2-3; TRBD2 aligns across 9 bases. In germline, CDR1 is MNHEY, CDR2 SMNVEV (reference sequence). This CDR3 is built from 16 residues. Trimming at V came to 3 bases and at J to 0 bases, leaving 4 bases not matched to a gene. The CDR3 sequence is CASSFTSGLSTDTQYF. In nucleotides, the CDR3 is TGTGCCAGCAGTTTCACTAGCGGGCTAAGCACAGATACGCAGTATTTT.

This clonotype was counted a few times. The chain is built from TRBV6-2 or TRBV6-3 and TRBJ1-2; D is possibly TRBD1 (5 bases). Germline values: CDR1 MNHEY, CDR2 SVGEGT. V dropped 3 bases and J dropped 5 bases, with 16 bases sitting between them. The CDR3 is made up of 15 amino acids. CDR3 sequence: CASSYLLSDSYGYTF. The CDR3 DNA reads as TGTGCCAGCAGTTATCTGCTGTCCGACAGTTATGGCTACACCTTC.

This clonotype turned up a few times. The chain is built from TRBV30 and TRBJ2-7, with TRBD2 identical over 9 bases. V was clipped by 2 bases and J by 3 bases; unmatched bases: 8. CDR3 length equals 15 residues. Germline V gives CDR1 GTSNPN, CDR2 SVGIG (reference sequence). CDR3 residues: CAWSTWTSENYEQYF. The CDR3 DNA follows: TGTGCCTGGAGTACTTGGACTAGCGAAAACTACGAGCAGTACTTC.

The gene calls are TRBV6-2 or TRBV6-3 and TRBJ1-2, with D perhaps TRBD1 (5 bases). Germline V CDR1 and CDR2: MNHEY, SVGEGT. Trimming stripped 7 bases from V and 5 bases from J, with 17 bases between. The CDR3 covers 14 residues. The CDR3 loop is CASIPRATWYGYTF. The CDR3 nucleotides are TGTGCCAGCATCCCCAGGGCCACTTGGTATGGCTACACCTTC.

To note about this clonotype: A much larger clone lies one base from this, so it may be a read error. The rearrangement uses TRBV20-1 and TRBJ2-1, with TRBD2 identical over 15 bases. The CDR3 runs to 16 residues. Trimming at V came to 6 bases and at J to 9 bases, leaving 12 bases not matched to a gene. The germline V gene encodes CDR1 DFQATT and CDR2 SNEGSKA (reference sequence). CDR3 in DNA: TGCAGTGCCCCTTCCCGGACTAGCGGGAGGGTAGGTGAGCAGTTCTTC. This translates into CSAPSRTSGRVGEQFF.

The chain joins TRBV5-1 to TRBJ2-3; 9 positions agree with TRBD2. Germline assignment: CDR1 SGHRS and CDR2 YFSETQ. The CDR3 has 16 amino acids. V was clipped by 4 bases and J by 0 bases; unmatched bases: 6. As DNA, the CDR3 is TGCGCCAGCAGCCCATGGACTAGCGACAGCACAGATACGCAGTATTTT. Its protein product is CASSPWTSDSTDTQYF.

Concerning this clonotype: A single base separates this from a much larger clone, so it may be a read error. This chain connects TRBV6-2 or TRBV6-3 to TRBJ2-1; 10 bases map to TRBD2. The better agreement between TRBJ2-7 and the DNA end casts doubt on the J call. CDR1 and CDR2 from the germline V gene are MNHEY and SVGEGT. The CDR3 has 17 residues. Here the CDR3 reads CASSYLAGARNYNEQYF. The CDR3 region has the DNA TGTGCCAGCAGTTACCTAGCGGGAGCAAGAAACTACAATGAGCAGTACTTC.

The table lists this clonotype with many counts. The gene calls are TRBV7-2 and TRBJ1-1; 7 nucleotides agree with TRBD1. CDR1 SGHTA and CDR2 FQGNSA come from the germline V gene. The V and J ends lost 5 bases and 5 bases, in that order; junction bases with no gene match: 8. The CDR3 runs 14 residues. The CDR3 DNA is TGTGCCAGCAGCATTGCAGGGGGAGGAACTGAAGCTTTCTTT. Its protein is CASSIAGGGTEAFF.

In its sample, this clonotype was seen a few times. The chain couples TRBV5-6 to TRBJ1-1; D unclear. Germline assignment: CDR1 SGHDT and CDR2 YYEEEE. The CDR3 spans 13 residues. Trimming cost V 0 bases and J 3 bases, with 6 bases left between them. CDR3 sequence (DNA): TGTGCCAGCAGCTTGGAGTTGGACACTGAAGCTTTCTTT. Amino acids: CASSLELDTEAFF.

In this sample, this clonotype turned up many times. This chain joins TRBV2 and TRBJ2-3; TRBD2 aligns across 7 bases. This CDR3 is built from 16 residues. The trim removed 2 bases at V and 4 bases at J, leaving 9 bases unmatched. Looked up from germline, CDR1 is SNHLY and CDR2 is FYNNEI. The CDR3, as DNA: TGTGCCAGCAGTGAAAAGCGGGGAGGACGCCCAGATACGCAGTATTTT. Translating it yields CASSEKRGGRPDTQYF.

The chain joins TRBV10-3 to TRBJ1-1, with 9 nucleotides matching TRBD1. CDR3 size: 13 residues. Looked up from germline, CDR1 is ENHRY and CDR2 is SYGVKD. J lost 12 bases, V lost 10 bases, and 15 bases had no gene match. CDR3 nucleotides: TGTGCCAGTCTCGCCACCGGGACAGGGATAACTTTCTTT. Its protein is CASLATGTGITFF.

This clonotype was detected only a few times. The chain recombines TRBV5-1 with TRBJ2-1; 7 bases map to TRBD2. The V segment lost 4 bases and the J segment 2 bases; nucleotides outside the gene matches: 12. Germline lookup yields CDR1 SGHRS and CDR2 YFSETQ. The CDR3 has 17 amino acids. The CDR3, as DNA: TGCGCCAGCAGCGCCACGGGACTAATTACACCCTACAATGAGCAGTTCTTC. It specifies CASSATGLITPYNEQFF.

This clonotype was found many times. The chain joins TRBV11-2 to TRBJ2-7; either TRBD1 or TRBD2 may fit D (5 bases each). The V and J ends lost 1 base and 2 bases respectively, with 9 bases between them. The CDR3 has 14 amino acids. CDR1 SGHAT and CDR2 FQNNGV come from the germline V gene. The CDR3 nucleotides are TGTGCCAGCAGCTTAGCCGGGACGGCCTACGAGCAGTACTTC. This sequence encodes CASSLAGTAYEQYF.